The TCR beta chain described here comes from a study of shared clonotypes between healthy human individuals (dated by TCRdb to the early 2020s). General notes on the study: Two women and a few men aged 18 to 49 years were included in the cohort. For each donor, three plates each were used for CD4 naive and CD4 memory, two plates were used for CD8 naive, and one plate was used for CD8 memory. Blood TCR repertoires of a handful of healthy adults were deeply sequenced to estimate repertoire size and the extent of clonotype sharing between individuals. To increase sequencing depth and limit assay-specific biases, TCR repertoire library preparation and sequencing were carried out by different laboratories using diverse techniques. Between about 0.8 and 9.5 billion PBMCs per donor were obtained by leukapheresis. Broad study findings and their caveats: The small number of donors limited the genetic and exposure-history diversity represented. Pairwise subsampling led to the expectation that sequencing depth would affect the degree of clonotype sharing among donors. Even with the large sequencing depth, rarefaction of the sorted-subset datasets indicated that sequencing was incomplete. Higher generation probabilities were observed for clonotypes shared by all four sorted-subset donors than for non-shared clonotypes. Sampling was limited to blood, and TCR repertoires in tissue likely differ from TCR repertoires in blood. When a handful of donors were compared, the shared fraction of clonotypes was about 5.4% for naive CD4, 3% to 4% for naive CD8, 2.3% for memory CD4, and 0.4% for memory CD8. Naive subsets generally had larger estimated clonotype richness than memory subsets.

CD8 naive samples consisted of CD45RO-negative cells that were positively selected for CCR7, yielding a CD45RA+CCR7+ population without TemRA cells. Healthy HIV-negative adults with no recently reported acute infections or vaccinations were included as donors. Every donor was a Caucasian adult residing in Nashville, Tennessee, USA. Blood was collected by leukapheresis, and PBMCs were isolated by Ficoll-Histopaque density gradient centrifugation and then cryopreserved in liquid nitrogen vapor phase. Purity and quantity of every magnetically sorted T cell population were checked by analytical flow cytometry. Genomic DNA was isolated from each sorted fraction and quantified by UV absorbance on a Nanodrop 2000c. As regards this clone: Its antigen is unknown. No much larger clone exists at a distance of one base, and base qualities are not known.

TCR CDR3 regions were amplified from genomic DNA by multiplex PCR using the deep immunoSEQ assay. Extracted genomic DNA from each cell subset was spread evenly across all wells of several immunoSEQ 96-well plates, with each plate serving as a replicate. For sorted subsets, around 0.2 ug genomic DNA, equal to tens of thousands of T cell genomes, was loaded into each replicate PCR. The purified libraries were quantified using a Qubit 3.0 fluorometer, sized with a Bioanalyzer 2100, and then quantified again using the KAPA Library Quantification kit. Each immunoSEQ 96-well plate was sequenced on its own single-read 150-cycle Illumina NextSeq 550 flow cell. The paper's data handling went like this. The immunoSEQ output contained only junctional sequences without quality scores, so filtering could not match that applied to full-length reads. Sequences were annotated with PyIR, a Python wrapper for IgBLAST v1.9, using IMGT germline references to assign V/J genes and CDR3. Reads were removed for weak V/J assignments (E-value above 1e-6), missing CDR3, stop codons, out-of-frame junctions, or ambiguous translated residues. V3J clonotypes were defined as sequences sharing the same inferred V gene, J gene, and CDR3 amino acid sequence. Percentage overlap between repertoires was calculated by dividing the number of shared unique clonotypes by the size of the smaller repertoire. Three approaches were used to assess repertoire richness: RTK rarefaction, the Chao1 estimator, and Recon v2.1 estimates of unobserved clonotypes. OLGA was used to compute generation probabilities for all TCRbeta clonotypes that the gDNA method yielded from a handful of donors. Drawn from immuneACCESS, this table holds only the in-frame rearrangements with V and J called that TCRdb kept. Clones are partly lost; checked studies trace under half to an unresolved V gene and leave the rest unexplained. V, J and clone size reflect that table, while D and trimming were determined from the DNA. The sample data list about 2 million clones, and about 95% of these were observed just once. The ten top clones hold 1% to 1.5% of the sample.

For CDR1 and CDR2, the germline V gene lists ENHRY and SYGVKD. Measured from the cysteine to the phenylalanine, the CDR3 is 12 residues long. Kept here is only the CDR3 DNA, which spans 36 bases and is read in frame from base 1. V ends up 9 bases short and J 5 bases short, with an unmatched junction base count of 5. Sequenced: naive CD8+ T cells sorted from blood. The cell subset or site label, as the study defines it: CD45RA+CCR7+. This chain is built from TRBV10-3 and TRBJ2-7, and TRBD2 aligns with 9 junction nucleotides. This receptor was identified in a man in his late teens or twenties in good health. The CDR3 region has the sequence CAISGGIDEQYF. The nucleotides are TGTGCCATTAGCGGGGGTATCGACGAGCAGTACTTC.